This entry lists 15 T cell receptor beta chains sequenced from one sample in a study of shared clonotypes between healthy human individuals. Assay used: immunoSEQ multiplex PCR; TCRdb lists only in-frame clones, some missing. This sample has a few million clones, with over 90% found just once. The specimen was naive CD4+ T cells from PBMCs. Subset of the sample: CD45RA+ positively selected. These receptors all come from a man between 18 and 29 years old in good health. Some clones in this sample may be carry-over from other donors' samples.

The V and J genes are TRBV18 and TRBJ2-4; unclear D gene. The CDR3 totals 18 residues. The V gene lost 1 base and the J gene lost 1 base, with 17 bases spanning the gap. CDR1 is KGHSH and CDR2 is LQKENI in the germline V gene. CDR3 DNA: TGTGCCAGCTCACCACTTGCTTCTACCGGAAGCGCCAAAAACATTCAGTACTTC. This translates into CASSPLASTGSAKNIQYF.

V and J are TRBV6-6 and TRBJ2-4, with 11 bases identical to TRBD2. The germline gives CDR1 MNHNY, CDR2 SVGAGI (reference sequence). The junction had 5 bases not matched to a gene; V was cut back by 6 bases and J by 4 bases. This CDR3 spans 15 amino acids. The CDR3 region is CASSLSGREKNIQYF. As DNA, the CDR3 is TGTGCCAGCAGCCTTAGCGGGAGGGAAAAAAACATTCAGTACTTC.

This chain uses TRBV7-9 with TRBJ1-1, with D possibly TRBD1 on 6 matching bases. Per the germline V gene, CDR1 is SEHNR and CDR2 is FQNEAQ (reference sequence). The CDR3 spans 17 residues. The germline V and J ends were trimmed by 5 bases and 0 bases, with 19 bases remaining between them. CDR3 nucleotide sequence: TGTGCCAGCAGCCCGCAGGGGTCCGGCATTATGAACACTGAAGCTTTCTTT. It encodes CASSPQGSGIMNTEAFF. The full variable domain, in which reference TRBV7-9 and TRBJ1-1 provide the parts outside the CDR3, is DTGVSQNPRHKITKRGQNVTFRCDPISEHNRLYWYRQTLGQGPEFLTYFQNEAQLEKSRLLSDRFSAERPKGSFSTLEIQRTEQGDSAMYLCASSPQGSGIMNTEAFFGQGTRLTVV.

As for this clone: Other DNA sequences of this sample code for an identical CDR3. The gene calls are TRBV5-1 and TRBJ1-2; tentatively, D is TRBD1 (5 bases). The germline V gene has CDR1 SGHRS and CDR2 YFSETQ. V lost 4 bases and J lost 6, with 10 bases in between. The CDR3 totals 12 residues. The CDR3 reads CASSPSGDGYTF. As DNA, the CDR3 is TGCGCCAGCAGCCCCTCGGGGGATGGCTACACCTTC.

This clone was observed once. The chain links TRBV7-8 to TRBJ1-1; D call uncertain. The germline V and J ends were trimmed by 1 base and 6 bases, with 9 bases remaining between them. Germline CDR1 is SGHVS and CDR2 is FQNEAQ. CDR3 length: 13 amino acids. CDR3 amino acids: CASSLGLPPEAFF. CDR3 DNA: TGTGCCAGCAGCTTAGGACTCCCCCCTGAAGCTTTCTTT.

V and J are TRBV30 and TRBJ2-3, with TRBD2 matching 12 bases. CDR1 is GTSNPN and CDR2 is SVGIG in the germline V gene (reference sequence). Trimming removed 4 bases from V and 5 bases from J; junction bases left unmatched: 4. The CDR3 has 14 residues. Here the CDR3 reads CAWTSGRAVDTQYF. Written as DNA, the CDR3 is TGTGCCTGGACTAGCGGGAGGGCCGTAGATACGCAGTATTTT.

V gene TRBV6-5 combines with J gene TRBJ1-5; the D gene is possibly TRBD1 (5 bases). The germline CDR1 and CDR2 sequences are MNHEY and SVGAGI. This CDR3 spans 15 amino acids. The V gene lost 5 bases and the J gene lost 2 bases, with 13 bases spanning the gap. As DNA, the CDR3 is TGTGCCAGCAGTCCCGCGGGGGAGGGCAATCAGCCCCAGCATTTT. It translates to CASSPAGEGNQPQHF.

This clone has only one observation. The same CDR3 arises from other DNA sequences in this sample as well. This chain connects TRBV7-2 to TRBJ2-1; 9 bases are shared with TRBD2. J lost 4 bases, V lost 2 bases, and 3 bases had no gene match. The CDR3 totals 15 residues. Germline lookup yields CDR1 SGHTA and CDR2 FQGNSA. For the CDR3, the DNA is TGTGCCAGCAGCTTACTAGGACTAGCGTACAATGAGCAGTTCTTC. It codes for CASSLLGLAYNEQFF.

The chain uses TRBV28 and TRBJ2-7, with 8 positions matching TRBD1. CDR3 size: 14 residues. Germline V CDR1 and CDR2: MDHEN, SYDVKM. With 8 bases clipped from V and 2 bases from J, the junction kept 8 bases outside the gene matches. CDR3 DNA sequence: TGTGCCAGCCATTCTGGACAGGGCACCTACGAGCAGTACTTC. This translates into CASHSGQGTYEQYF.

This clone is a singleton in its sample. This chain connects TRBV30 to TRBJ2-1; 11 nucleotides match TRBD2. The CDR3 is 15 residues long. V trimming: 5 bases; J trimming: 5 bases; junction bases outside the gene matches: 8. Germline CDR1 is GTSNPN and CDR2 is SVGIG (reference sequence). CDR3 region: CAWGGTSGNNNEQFF. The CDR3 nucleotides are TGTGCCTGGGGGGGGACTAGCGGAAACAACAATGAGCAGTTCTTC. The full variable domain, with the rest looked up from reference TRBV30 and TRBJ2-1, is SQTIHQWPATLVQPVGSPLSLECTVEGTSNPNLYWYRQAAGRGLQLLFYSVGIGQISSEVPQNLSASRPQDRQFILSSKKLLLSDSGFYLCAWGGTSGNNNEQFFGPGTRLTVL.

This clone was detected a few times. V is TRBV28 and J is TRBJ1-1; possibly TRBD1 for D (6 bases). Germline V CDR1 and CDR2: MDHEN, SYDVKM. This CDR3 has 13 residues. Trimming removed 7 bases at V and 3 bases at J, with 12 bases between. The CDR3 region is CASKGHPDTEAFF. In DNA, the CDR3 is TGTGCCAGCAAGGGACACCCAGACACTGAAGCTTTCTTT.

The V call is TRBV28, the J call TRBJ1-3; unclear D gene. Trimming cost V 7 bases and J 4 bases, with 8 bases left between them. This CDR3 is 12 amino acids long. CDR1 and CDR2 (germline): MDHEN, SYDVKM. CDR3 residues: CASTERGNTIYF. The DNA of the CDR3 is TGTGCCAGCACCGAGCGGGGAAACACCATATATTTT.

This chain connects TRBV9 to TRBJ2-3, with TRBD2 matching 8 bases. The junction had 7 bases not matched to a gene; V was cut back by 2 bases and J by 2 bases. The CDR3 runs to 16 residues. Germline CDR1 is SGDLS and CDR2 is YYNGEE. The CDR3 nucleotides are TGTGCCAGCAGCGTCGGCGGCGGGAGGCCCACAGATACGCAGTATTTT. Residues: CASSVGGGRPTDTQYF.

This chain connects TRBV30 to TRBJ2-7; 12 nucleotides line up with TRBD1. Germline V gene sequence: CDR1 GTSNPN, CDR2 SVGIG (reference sequence). The CDR3 consists of 15 residues. Germline trimming cut 0 bases from V and 5 bases from J; bases unmatched to any gene: 5. CDR3 amino acids: CAWSVGGTGGHEQYF. DNA for the CDR3: TGTGCCTGGAGTGTGGGTGGGACAGGGGGCCACGAGCAGTACTTC.

The chain combines TRBV9 with TRBJ2-5; no clear D gene. The CDR3 contains 14 residues. The ends were cut back, 3 bases at V and 1 base at J, with 10 bases in the middle. CDR1 is SGDLS, CDR2 YYNGEE, per germline. The CDR3 loop reads CASSAPSSQETQYF. CDR3 in DNA: TGTGCCAGCAGCGCACCTAGTTCCCAAGAGACCCAGTACTTC.